This T cell receptor beta chain was found in a study of shared clonotypes between healthy human individuals. Study-wide background: Each donor had three CD4 naive, three CD4 memory, two CD8 naive and one CD8 memory plate.

Produced via immunoSEQ multiplex PCR; TCRdb's table is partial and in-frame only. The data show some 1,100,000 clones, more than 75% seen once. Regarding the study as a whole: A reduction in generation probabilities was seen for non-shared clonotypes relative to those shared by all four donors.

With regard to this clone: Its antigen is still unknown.

V lost 3 bases, J lost 0 bases, and 9 bases lay in between. The CDR3 loop spans 14 amino acids. The germline CDR1 and CDR2 sequences are MNHEY and SVGAGI. The rearrangement joins TRBV6-5 to TRBJ2-7; tentative D call: TRBD1 (6 bases). The sequencing sample was made of memory CD4+ T cells from PBMCs. The subset denotes: CD45RA-negative fraction. The sequence came from a man aged 18 to 29 in good health. Some clones in this sample may be carry-over from other donors' samples. The DNA of the CDR3 is TGTGCCAGCAGTTATACAGGGAGCTCCTACGAGCAGTACTTC. Translating it yields CASSYTGSSYEQYF.